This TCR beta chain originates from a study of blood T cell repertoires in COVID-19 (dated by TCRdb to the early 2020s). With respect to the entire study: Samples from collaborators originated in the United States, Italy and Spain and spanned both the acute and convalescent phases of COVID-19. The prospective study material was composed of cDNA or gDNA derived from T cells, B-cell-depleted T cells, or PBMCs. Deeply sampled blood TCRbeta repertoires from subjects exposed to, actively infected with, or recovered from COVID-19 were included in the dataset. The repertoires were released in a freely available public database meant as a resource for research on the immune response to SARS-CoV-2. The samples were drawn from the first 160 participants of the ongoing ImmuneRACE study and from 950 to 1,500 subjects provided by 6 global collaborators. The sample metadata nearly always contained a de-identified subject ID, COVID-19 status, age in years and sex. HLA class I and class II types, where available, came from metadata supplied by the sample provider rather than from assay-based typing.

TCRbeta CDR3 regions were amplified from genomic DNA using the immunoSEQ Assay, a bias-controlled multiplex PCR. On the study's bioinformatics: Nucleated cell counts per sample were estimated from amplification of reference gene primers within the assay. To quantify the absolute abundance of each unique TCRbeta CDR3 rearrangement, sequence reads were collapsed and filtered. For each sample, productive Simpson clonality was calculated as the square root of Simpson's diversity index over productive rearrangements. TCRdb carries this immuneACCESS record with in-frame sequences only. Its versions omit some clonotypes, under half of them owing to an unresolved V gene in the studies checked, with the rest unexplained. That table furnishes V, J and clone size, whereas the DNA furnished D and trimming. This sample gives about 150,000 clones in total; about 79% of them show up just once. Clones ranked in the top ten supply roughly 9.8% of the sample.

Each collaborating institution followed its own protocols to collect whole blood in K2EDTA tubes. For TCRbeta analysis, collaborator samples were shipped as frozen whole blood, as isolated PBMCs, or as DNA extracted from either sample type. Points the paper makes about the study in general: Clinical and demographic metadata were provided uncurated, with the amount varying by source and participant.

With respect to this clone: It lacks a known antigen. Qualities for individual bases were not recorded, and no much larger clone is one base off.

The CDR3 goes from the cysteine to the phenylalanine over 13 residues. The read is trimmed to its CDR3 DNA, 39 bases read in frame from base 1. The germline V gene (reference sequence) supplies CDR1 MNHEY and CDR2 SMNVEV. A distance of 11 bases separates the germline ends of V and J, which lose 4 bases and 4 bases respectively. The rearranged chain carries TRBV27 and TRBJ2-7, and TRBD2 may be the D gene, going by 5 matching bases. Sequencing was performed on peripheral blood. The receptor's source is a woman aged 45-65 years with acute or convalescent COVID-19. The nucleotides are TGTGCCAGCAGTTCATACCGGGATTACGAGCAGTACTTC. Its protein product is CASSSYRDYEQYF.